One and the same sample provided the 15 T cell receptor beta chains below, sequenced in a study of tumor-infiltrating lymphocytes in primary liver carcinoma. Scientists recovered RNA and DNA together from roughly 20-30 mg of unsorted bulk tissue. A primer matching the constant region was used to make TCR beta cDNA from 500 to 650 ng of total RNA. Three nested multiplex PCR rounds, a slightly modified ARM-PCR, produced the libraries for TCR beta. A C-beta reverse primer was combined with TRBV1-TRBV30 forward primers in the first two PCR rounds, and each round had approximately 10 cycles. TCRdb processed the multiplex PCR reads anew with MiXCR; each CDR3 protein has one entry. The sample carries about 92,000 distinct CDR3 sequences, 68% recorded once. Sequenced material: tumor-adjacent normal liver tissue. The source of these receptors is a man in his forties or fifties with primary liver carcinoma and hepatitis B virus infection.

Of note for this clonotype: Given a much more abundant clone one base away, this may be a read error. V usage is TRBV1 and J usage is TRBJ2-3; the table's D call, TRBD2, has no DNA check behind it. TRBV1 is listed as a pseudogene. The CDR3 length is 17 residues. DNA for the CDR3: TGCACCAGCGGCCACCATACTAGCGGGAGTCTTGTAGATACGCAGTATTTT. As protein: CTSGHHTSGSLVDTQYF.

Notes on this clonotype: This clone may be a read error of a much larger clone one base away. This sequence joins TRBV14 and TRBJ2-1; D is perhaps TRBD2 (5 bases). The V and J ends lost 2 bases and 6 bases respectively, with 14 bases between them. The germline CDR1 and CDR2 sequences are SGHDN and FVKESK. The length of the CDR3 is 15 residues. In nucleotides, the CDR3 is TGTGCCAGCAGCCAAAATTGGCTAGCAGGCAATGAGCAGTTCTTC. It encodes CASSQNWLAGNEQFF.

This clonotype has at least ten counts. The rearrangement uses TRBV29-1 and TRBJ2-1; the D gene is possibly TRBD1 (6 bases). The V end lost 7 bases, the J end lost 9 bases, and 13 bases lay between the germline ends. Per germline, CDR1 SQVTM and CDR2 ANQGSEA. The CDR3 contains 11 residues. Here the CDR3 DNA reads TGCAGCGCAGGGGTTGCGGGTGAGCAGTTCTTC. Residues: CSAGVAGEQFF.

Note on this clonotype: Lacking the conserved final phenylalanine or tryptophan, this CDR3 likely reflects a read error. The gene calls are TRBV10-3 and TRBJ2-1, with 8 bases identical to TRBD2. The CDR3 spans 15 residues. The J segment lost 7 bases and the V segment lost 3 bases, leaving 8 bases of the junction unmatched. Looked up from germline, CDR1 is ENHRY and CDR2 is SYGVKD. The CDR3 nucleotides read TGTGCCATCAGTGACTCGCGGGAGGTTGATAATGAGCAGTTCATT. This encodes CAISDSREVDNEQFI.

This chain uses TRBV6-6 with TRBJ2-3; D is perhaps TRBD2 (5 bases). With 2 bases removed from V and 3 bases from J, the gap between germline ends came to 24 bases. CDR1 MNHNY and CDR2 SVGAGI come from the germline V gene (reference sequence). CDR3 length: 19 amino acids. For the CDR3, the DNA is TGTGCCAGCAGTTACGCGAATCTTAGTGCGGGTGAGGAGACAGATACGCAGTATTTT. The encoded protein is CASSYANLSAGEETDTQYF.

The chain carries TRBV20-1 and TRBJ2-7, with 14 bases fitting TRBD2. Looked up from germline, CDR1 is DFQATT and CDR2 is SNEGSKA (reference sequence). V lost 3 bases and J lost 2; bases outside the gene matches: 15. The CDR3 runs to 19 residues. The CDR3 DNA follows: TGCAGTGCTAGGGGGGGACTAGCGGGAGTATTAGATGAGACCTACGAGCAGTACTTC. Translated, it gives CSARGGLAGVLDETYEQYF.

This clonotype was seen ten or more times. The chain recombines TRBV5-6 with TRBJ2-3, with D perhaps TRBD2 (5 bases). The V gene's germline CDR1 is SGHDT and CDR2 YYEEEE. This CDR3 is built from 14 residues. The V end lost 4 bases, the J end lost 3 bases, and 12 bases lay between the germline ends. In DNA, the CDR3 is TGTGCCAGCAGCCCGAGCGGAAGAACAGATACGCAGTATTTT. Translating it yields CASSPSGRTDTQYF.

The rearrangement joins TRBV20-1 to TRBJ2-3; 13 bases line up with TRBD2. V shed 6 bases and J 2 bases; nucleotides not matched to a gene: 5. Germline CDR1 is DFQATT and CDR2 is SNEGSKA (reference sequence). This CDR3 contains 15 residues. The CDR3 is CSAPGLAGATDTQYF. CDR3 sequence (DNA): TGCAGTGCCCCCGGACTAGCGGGAGCCACAGATACGCAGTATTTT.

This clonotype was detected a few times. The chain's CDR3 is CASSAGTGGWYGYTF. CDR3 in DNA: TGTGCCAGCAGTGCGGGGACAGGGGGCTGGTATGGCTACACCTTC. The rearrangement uses TRBV2 and TRBJ1-2, with 12 bases lining up with TRBD1. J was trimmed by 5 bases and V by 4 bases; bases with no gene match: 5. Per the germline V gene, CDR1 is SNHLY and CDR2 is FYNNEI. CDR3 length: 15 amino acids.

Concerning this clonotype: This sequence may be a read error, since a much larger clone differs from it by one base. V is TRBV5-4 and J is TRBJ2-2, with D perhaps matching TRBD1 or TRBD2 (5 bases each). This CDR3 spans 16 amino acids. Germline CDR1 reads SGHNT; CDR2 reads YYREEE (reference sequence). CDR3 region: CTSSHGKGPNTGELFF. CDR3 nucleotide sequence: TGTACCAGCAGCCACGGAAAGGGACCGAACACCGGGGAGCTGTTTTTT.

This sequence joins TRBV28 and TRBJ2-7; TRBD1 might be the D (5 bases). This CDR3 comprises 12 residues. Trimming took off 6 bases at V and 6 bases at J, with 12 bases between the two ends. Germline CDR1 reads MDHEN; CDR2 reads SYDVKM. The CDR3 DNA is TGTGCCAGCAGCCCTACAGGCGCCGAGCAGTACTTC. It codes for CASSPTGAEQYF.

In regard to this clonotype: A read error is likely, as this CDR3 ends without the conserved phenylalanine or tryptophan. This chain connects TRBV7-9 to TRBJ2-7, with 7 bases fitting TRBD1. Germline V gene lookup returns CDR1 SEHNR and CDR2 FQNEAQ (reference sequence). The CDR3 runs 14 residues. The CDR3 here is CTSTAQGSPYEQYL. The DNA for the CDR3 is TGTACCAGCACCGCACAGGGGTCCCCCTACGAGCAGTACTTA.

In the case of this clonotype: A much larger clone differs from this one at a single base, so this may be a read error. The gene calls are TRBV30 and TRBJ1-4; no reliable D call. The CDR3 contains 12 residues. V was shortened by 8 bases and J by 8 bases, with 15 bases between the two germline ends. Germline V gives CDR1 GTSNPN, CDR2 SVGIG (reference sequence). CDR3: CAVEWVGEKLFF. For the CDR3, the DNA is TGTGCCGTCGAATGGGTAGGGGAAAAACTGTTTTTT.

Comments on this clonotype: A junction end diverges from the germline sequence, so it may reflect a read error. The chain recombines TRBV6-1 with TRBJ2-2; D might be TRBD1 (6 bases). Germline V gene sequence: CDR1 MNHNS, CDR2 SASEGT. This CDR3 has 15 residues. The CDR3 reads CATSEGHVNTGELLF. The CDR3 nucleotides are TGTGCCACCAGTGAGGGACATGTGAACACCGGGGAGCTGTTATTT.

This sequence joins TRBV11-2 and TRBJ1-3, with D hard to call. Trimming took off 11 bases at V and 3 bases at J, with 14 bases between the two ends. CDR3 length: 13 residues. Looked up from germline, CDR1 is SGHAT and CDR2 is FQNNGV. The chain's CDR3 is CASVEGDGNTIYF. CDR3 DNA sequence: TGTGCCTCAGTCGAGGGAGATGGAAACACCATATATTTT.